Below, 18 T cell receptor beta chains from the same sample are listed, as sequenced in a study of siplizumab effects on memory and regulatory T cells. Clones were read by immunoSEQ multiplex PCR, and TCRdb kept only the in-frame ones, dropping some. The sample shows 85,000 to 130,000 clones, approximately 91% of them seen only once. The specimen was CD4+ T cells sorted from blood. These receptors all stem from a human donor in good health. Some clones in this sample may be carry-over from other donors' samples.

The chain has TRBV19 and TRBJ1-3, with 9 positions matching TRBD1. The ends lost 8 bases at V and 3 bases at J; junction bases unmatched: 5. Germline V CDR1 and CDR2: LNHDA, SQIVND (reference sequence). The CDR3 loop spans 14 amino acids. CDR3: CASAQGADGNTIYF. The CDR3 nucleotides are TGTGCCAGTGCACAGGGGGCGGATGGAAACACCATATATTTT.

The gene calls are TRBV5-4 and TRBJ1-2, with TRBD1 identical over 11 bases. V was clipped by 4 bases and J by 8 bases; unmatched bases: 7. Germline V gene lookup returns CDR1 SGHNT and CDR2 YYREEE (reference sequence). There are 14 residues in the CDR3. CDR3 residues: CASSIRDRGAGYTF. The CDR3 coding sequence is TGTGCCAGCAGCATCCGGGACAGGGGGGCAGGCTACACCTTC.

The V and J genes are TRBV5-4 and TRBJ2-5, with a possible D match to TRBD2 (6 bases). CDR1 is SGHNT and CDR2 is YYREEE in the germline V gene (reference sequence). The CDR3 is 15 amino acids. V dropped 3 bases and J dropped 11 bases, with 23 bases sitting between them. This CDR3 is CASSSPLREPREQYF. CDR3 nucleotide sequence: TGTGCCAGCAGCTCACCCTTAAGGGAGCCCCGGGAGCAGTACTTC.

The genes are TRBV9 and TRBJ2-1; D unclear. Trimming shortened V by 1 base and J by 0 bases, and 17 bases separated the two germline ends. The V gene's germline CDR1 is SGDLS and CDR2 YYNGEE. This CDR3 spans 18 amino acids. The chain's CDR3 is CASSVSGGSRSSYNEQFF. In nucleotides, the CDR3 is TGTGCCAGCAGCGTAAGTGGCGGATCAAGGAGCTCCTACAATGAGCAGTTCTTC.

Notes on this clone: Other DNA sequences in this specimen translate into the identical CDR3. The CDR3 protein is CASSIRGQSNQPQHF. CDR3 DNA: TGTGCCAGTAGTATCAGGGGCCAAAGCAATCAGCCCCAGCATTTT. The genes are TRBV19 and TRBJ1-5; D may be TRBD1 (6 bases). V was cut by 3 bases and J by 1 base, with 10 bases left in between. CDR1 and CDR2 from the germline V gene are LNHDA and SQIVND (reference sequence). The CDR3 sequence is 15 residues long. Based on the CDR3 plus reference TRBV19 and TRBJ1-5, the full variable domain is DGGITQSPKYLFRKEGQNVTLSCEQNLNHDAMYWYRQDPGQGLRLIYYSQIVNDFQKGDIAEGYSVSREKKESFPLTVTSAQKNPTAFYLCASSIRGQSNQPQHFGDGTRLSIL.

The chain combines TRBV10-2 with TRBJ1-1; D might be TRBD1 (6 bases). Germline-derived CDR1 and CDR2 are WSHSY and SAAADI. The CDR3 sequence is 14 residues long. V gave up 6 bases and J gave up 6 bases, with 17 bases separating them. The CDR3 region is CASRDSQKQPEAFF. CDR3 bases: TGCGCCAGCAGGGACAGCCAAAAACAGCCTGAAGCTTTCTTT.

On this clone itself: Other DNA sequences in this specimen translate into the identical CDR3. The V gene is TRBV19, the J gene TRBJ2-5, with D unresolved. The closer fit of TRBJ2-7 to the DNA end suggests the J call may be wrong. Germline loops: CDR1 LNHDA, CDR2 SQIVND (reference sequence). The CDR3 has 15 residues. The CDR3 loop is CASSIVGESSYEQYF. In nucleotides, the CDR3 is TGTGCCAGTAGTATAGTAGGAGAATCCTCCTACGAGCAGTACTTC.

The chain joins TRBV6-5 to TRBJ1-1; no firm D call. CDR1 is MNHEY and CDR2 is SVGAGI in the germline V gene. The length of the CDR3 is 10 residues. Trimming removed 4 bases at V and 11 bases at J, with 8 bases between. Here the CDR3 DNA reads TGTGCCAGCAGTTCCCGAGTGGCTTTCTTT. Its protein product is CASSSRVAFF.

This clone was seen a single time. The chain uses TRBV10-2 and TRBJ2-7; D remains unclear. V gave up 3 bases and J gave up 2 bases, with 8 bases separating them. Germline V gives CDR1 WSHSY, CDR2 SAAADI. The CDR3 totals 13 residues. The CDR3 sequence: CASSDGGAYEQYF. The CDR3 DNA is TGCGCCAGCAGTGACGGTGGCGCCTACGAGCAGTACTTC.

The chain links TRBV5-1 to TRBJ2-7; D is possibly TRBD1 or TRBD2 (5 bases each). This CDR3 has 15 residues. CDR1 is SGHRS and CDR2 is YFSETQ in the germline V gene. V dropped 0 bases and J dropped 5 bases, with 15 bases sitting between them. The CDR3 DNA follows: TGCGCCAGCAGCTTGGGTCAGGGAGACGTGAACGAGCAGTACTTC. Amino acids: CASSLGQGDVNEQYF.

CDR3 loop: CASRGIGQPQHF. In DNA, the CDR3 is TGTGCCAGCAGAGGGATAGGGCAGCCCCAGCATTTT. The chain has TRBV27 and TRBJ1-5; no firm D call. Trimming took 6 bases from V and 7 from J, leaving 10 bases between them. Per the germline V gene, CDR1 is MNHEY and CDR2 is SMNVEV (reference sequence). The CDR3 length is 12 residues.

V gene TRBV5-1 combines with J gene TRBJ1-1, with no clear D. This CDR3 has 14 amino acids. Germline values: CDR1 SGHRS, CDR2 YFSETQ. The germline V and J ends were trimmed by 5 bases and 4 bases, with 15 bases remaining between them. The CDR3 here is CASSSQALITEAFF. The CDR3 region has the DNA TGCGCCAGCAGTTCGCAGGCTTTGATCACTGAAGCTTTCTTT.

This chain joins TRBV11-2 and TRBJ2-5; no clear D. The ends were cut back, 6 bases at V and 2 bases at J, with 13 bases in the middle. The germline V gene has CDR1 SGHAT and CDR2 FQNNGV. This CDR3 spans 14 amino acids. CDR3 in amino acids: CASSPRQEQETQYF. DNA for the CDR3: TGTGCCAGCAGTCCCCGGCAGGAGCAAGAGACCCAGTACTTC.

This chain links TRBV11-2 with TRBJ2-2; 8 positions agree with TRBD2. Unmatched junction bases numbered 10, after V lost 1 base and J lost 6 bases. The CDR3 sequence is 17 residues long. The V gene's germline CDR1 is SGHAT and CDR2 FQNNGV. This chain's CDR3 is CASSLVLAGYRAGELFF. Written as DNA, the CDR3 is TGTGCCAGCAGCTTAGTTTTAGCGGGGTATAGGGCCGGGGAGCTGTTTTTT.

This clone appeared once. The rearrangement uses TRBV7-2 and TRBJ2-3; D is undetermined. Germline assignment: CDR1 SGHTA and CDR2 FQGNSA. The CDR3 loop spans 12 amino acids. V shed 5 bases and J shed 8 bases, with 11 bases lying between them. The CDR3 spells CASSTPVITQYF. In DNA form, the CDR3 reads TGTGCCAGCAGCACCCCCGTGATTACGCAGTATTTT.

The chain has TRBV30 and TRBJ2-1, with 10 positions matching TRBD2. This CDR3 is 19 amino acids long. The germline CDR1 and CDR2 sequences are GTSNPN and SVGIG (reference sequence). Unmatched junction bases numbered 19, after V lost 2 bases and J lost 6 bases. The CDR3 region has the DNA TGTGCCTGGAGTTTTTACCCCCGGACTAGCGGACGCATGGGCAATGAGCAGTTCTTC. It is translated as CAWSFYPRTSGRMGNEQFF.

V is TRBV27 and J is TRBJ2-2; no clear D. Trimming removed 2 bases from V and 0 bases from J, with 10 bases in between. This CDR3 is 16 amino acids long. Germline assignment: CDR1 MNHEY and CDR2 SMNVEV (reference sequence). The DNA for the CDR3 is TGTGCCAGCAGTTTAAGAGTCAGGACGAACACCGGGGAGCTGTTTTTT. Translating gives CASSLRVRTNTGELFF.

V and J are TRBV14 and TRBJ2-3; the D is unclear. The V end lost 0 bases, the J end lost 2 bases, and 24 bases lay between the germline ends. The length of the CDR3 is 20 residues. In germline, CDR1 is SGHDN, CDR2 FVKESK. The chain's CDR3 is CASSQDRLGQPALSTDTQYF. For the CDR3, the DNA is TGTGCCAGCAGCCAAGATCGATTAGGGCAGCCAGCTCTCTCCACAGATACGCAGTATTTT.